This entry is about one T cell receptor beta chain. What this receptor recognizes is not known. No base qualities exist here, and no much larger clone lies one base off it. This entry is derived from a study of cytomegalovirus exposure and HLA in healthy donors (TCRdb year 2017). For the wider study: The 500 to 800 repertoires of the first cohort and the roughly 120 validation repertoires were produced on the same platform, according to a later analysis. The aim of the study was to test whether cataloging public T cell receptors could identify signatures of past pathogen exposure. To predict cytomegalovirus infection status, the study combined high-throughput TCR immunosequencing, statistical association of individual TCRs with disease status, and machine learning. Along with the approximately 700-subject first cohort, a separate validation cohort of roughly 110 different subjects was used. Study-wide findings and limitations: While some public TCRs were present in many individuals, most TCR sequences turned up only very rarely across donors. A later analysis lacked HLA typing for the validation cohort, so it scored co-occurrence in that cohort across all 110 or so repertoires. In a later analysis, TCRs clustered in the first cohort were found to also tend to co-occur in the 130 or so validation repertoires, with roughly 93% of cluster scores above 0. The study listed approximately 150 TCR beta chains as associated with cytomegalovirus. Three of the identified cytomegalovirus-associated TCR beta chains were confirmed in vitro to be specific for cytomegalovirus antigens. The authors suggested that the approach could potentially be extended to other disease states and immunological phenotypes. The classifier was reported to diagnose cytomegalovirus status with high specificity and sensitivity in both the original cohort and the validation cohort.

Libraries were built with the immunoSEQ multiplex PCR assay. On the authors' methods: A statistical classification framework was built for diagnosing cytomegalovirus status from the catalog of TCR beta chain sequences. TCRdb holds this immuneACCESS table with in-frame rearrangements only. Some clones are missing; in checked studies, unresolved V genes explain under half, and the rest has no known cause. V, J and clone size are taken as reported in that table, and D and trimming were inferred from the DNA itself. Present in this sample are 150,000 or so clones, about 90% of which were seen just once. In total, the top ten clones hold roughly 6.4% of the sample. Here V drops 4 bases and J drops 6 bases, and the junction holds 11 bases not matched to any gene. Via the germline V gene, CDR1 is SGHTA and CDR2 FQGTGA. Including cysteine and phenylalanine, the CDR3 has 17 amino acids. Just CDR3 DNA is preserved here, 51 bases in frame from base 1.

The donors were included in the validation cohort of some 110 subjects, a group kept apart from the roughly 680-subject first cohort. The sequence came from a woman younger than 45 in good health and CMV-seropositive. Specimen: PBMCs. This chain is built from TRBV7-3 and TRBJ2-1, with 11 bases aligning to TRBD2. The DNA sequence is given as TGTGCCAGCAGCTACCCCTCTGGGACTAGCGGTACCAATGAGCAGTTCTTC. This codes for CASSYPSGTSGTNEQFF.